Described below is a single TCR beta chain sequence and its context. The data were obtained in a study of blood T cell repertoires in COVID-19. Study in general: Donors in the United States, Italy and Spain gave samples during acute or convalescent COVID-19. Sample material is recorded as cDNA or gDNA derived from T cells, B-cell-depleted T cells, or PBMCs.

Germline assignment: CDR1 SGHAT and CDR2 FQNNGV. V dropped 2 bases and J dropped 9 bases, with 5 bases sitting between them. The CDR3 spans 12 residues. Authors' analysis steps: Estimates of nucleated cell counts were drawn from the amplification of reference gene primers. Data came from immunoSEQ multiplex PCR; TCRdb stores just in-frame clones and leaves some out. V, J and clone size were drawn from that table, and D and trimming were deduced from the DNA. The sample consists of about 240,000 clones, about 86% of them appearing once. This chain joins TRBV11-2 and TRBJ1-6; D uncertain. The source material was peripheral blood. The sequence came from an elderly woman with acute or convalescent COVID-19. CDR3 residues: CASSLSRSPLHF. The DNA for the CDR3 is TGTGCCAGCAGCTTATCCCGTTCACCCCTCCACTTT.